This T cell receptor beta chain was found in a study of CD8+CD57+ T cells in acquired aplastic anemia listed by TCRdb under 2018. Some background on the complete study: DNA extracted from sorted CD4+ and CD8+ cells had a mean of roughly 3 ug, with a range of 0.2 to 27.4 ug. Mean read counts for healthy donor samples were 8.5 million to 10.8 million for CD4+ cells and some 11 million for CD8+ cells.

TCR repertoires of sorted CD4+ and CD8+ blood T cells from severe aplastic anemia patients and healthy subjects were deep-sequenced in the study. Ficoll-Paque density gradient centrifugation was used to isolate peripheral blood mononuclear cells. CD4+ and CD8+ T cells were sorted by FACS or magnetic beads before DNA extraction. Trimming removed 5 bases from V and 7 bases from J, leaving 10 bases between the germline ends. Its CDR3 holds 12 amino acids, cysteine through phenylalanine. Left in the record is the CDR3 DNA by itself, 36 bases read in frame from the first base. CDR1 and CDR2 are drawn from the germline V gene: SGHVS, FQNEAQ. General findings and caveats noted by the study authors: Patients and healthy controls showed no significant difference in CD8+ Simpson's diversity (P=0.060). About 30 CD8+ CDR3 sequences were found in both patients and controls but appeared to be highly expressed in patients and within the immunodominant clones of the patients.

On this clonotype: Its antigen remains undetermined. It has no much larger one-base neighbor in the sample; base qualities were not kept.

TCR beta VDJ combination and CDR3 sequence profiling used genomic DNA as the template. An Illumina HiSeq 2000 was used for TCR repertoire sequencing. In the original analysis: Repertoire assessment relied on Simpson's diversity index, CDR3 size and DJ length profiles, and TRBV/TRBJ rearrangement plots. The most abundant DNA sequence in the deep sequencing data was taken as the immunodominant clone. CDR3 amino acid sequences were checked for sharing between subjects and were compared against published repertoires and the VDJdb database. The raw public data were reprocessed by TCRdb itself: fastp quality trimming at Q25, MiXCR clonotype calling, in-frame beta chains only. Each entry is one CDR3 protein sequence, shown with its most common DNA and genes. The V and J calls and clone size come from TCRdb's table, not from the authors' own analysis. The sample records roughly 64,000 distinct CDR3 sequences, about 50% of which are singletons. The top ten clonotypes cover under 2.5% of the sample.

The clonotype originates from a human donor in good health, serving as a control. What was sequenced was sorted CD4+, CD8+, or CD8+CD57+ T cells (not recorded which) from PBMCs. Recombination linked TRBV7-8 to TRBJ2-3; no D gene call is confident. The DNA reads TGTGCCAGCAGCCCGGACGCCTATACGCAGTATTTT. Translation gives CASSPDAYTQYF.